This T cell receptor beta chain originates from a study of T cells in Graves' hyperthyroidism and ophthalmopathy. At the level of the study: Peripheral blood was secured at the point of initial diagnosis, before any treatment. Whole-study findings and limits: Most expanded thyroid clonotypes above 0.001 also appeared in blood.

This CDR3 has 13 residues. Germline V gene lookup returns CDR1 ENHRY and CDR2 SYGVKD. V was pared by 4 bases and J by 1 base, with 4 bases between. Fresh peripheral blood, around 10 ml, yielded the PBMCs. RNA transcripts gave rise to amplified TCR beta CDR3 regions. The HTBI primer set drove a first-round RT-PCR of the TCR CDR3. TCRdb re-derived calls from the multiplex PCR reads in MiXCR, one entry per CDR3 protein. The sample consists of about 840,000 distinct CDR3 sequences, over 35% of them appearing once. In this sample, this clonotype turned up many times. The target antigen is unknown. The origin of this receptor is a man in his late teens or twenties with Graves' hyperthyroidism. The rearrangement links TRBV10-3 to TRBJ2-2; D remains unclear. What was sequenced was blood. The CDR3 DNA reads as TGTGCCATCAGTGGAATGAACACCGGGGAGCTGTTTTTT. Translation: CAISGMNTGELFF.